One TCR beta chain is described in this entry. The antigen is unknown. CDR1 DFQATT and CDR2 SNEGSKA come from the germline V gene (reference sequence). The CDR3 is made up of 14 amino acids. V trimming: 6 bases; J trimming: 2 bases; junction bases outside the gene matches: 6. These data originate in a study of T cell repertoires in cytomegalovirus infection. Looking at the study overall: Public TCR beta signatures indicated both CMV infection and matching HLA type.

Overall study results and limits: The study identified carriers of CMV plus the relevant HLA from cumulative public TCR beta family frequency.

TCRdb analysed the reads with MiXCR anew, one entry per CDR3 protein. The sample has about 150,000 distinct CDR3 sequences, about a quarter seen once. This sequence was found in a human donor in good health (CMV status not recorded). Some clones in this sample may be carry-over from other donors' samples. Sequenced input: PBMCs. The chain joins TRBV20-1 to TRBJ2-2; the match to TRBD1 covers 7 bases. In nucleotides, the CDR3 is TGCAGTGCCCATGGGACAGACAACACCGGGGAGCTGTTTTTT. Its translation is CSAHGTDNTGELFF.